This T cell receptor beta chain was retrieved from a study of blood T cell repertoires in COVID-19. This clone was recorded only once. Trimming shortened V by 6 bases and J by 0 bases, and 6 bases separated the two germline ends. Germline values: CDR1 SGHAT, CDR2 FQDESV (reference sequence). The CDR3 covers 14 residues. Clones were sequenced by immunoSEQ multiplex PCR, and TCRdb holds only the in-frame ones, with some missing. The sample includes 200,000 or so clones, 84% seen only once; the top ten take approximately 5.1%. The rearrangement joins TRBV11-1 to TRBJ2-6; D is unclear. The source is a woman aged 55-70 years who had recovered from COVID-19. Sequenced material: peripheral blood. For the CDR3, the DNA is TGTGCCAGCAGTTCCTCCTCTGGGGCCAACGTCCTGACTTTC. Translated, it gives CASSSSSGANVLTF.